This note documents a single TCR beta chain sequence. These data are taken from a study of blood T cell repertoires in COVID-19. Looking at the study overall: In each case, the material was cDNA or gDNA derived from T cells, B-cell-depleted T cells, or PBMCs.

The CDR3 has 16 residues. From germline, CDR1 is SGHAT and CDR2 FQNNGV. Trimming removed 2 bases from V and 4 bases from J; junction bases left unmatched: 8. The assay was immunoSEQ multiplex PCR, and TCRdb's table has in-frame clones only and misses some. This sample has about 62,000 clones, with around 80% found just once. The clonotype was recovered from a man aged 60 to 69 with acute or convalescent COVID-19. The sequencing input was peripheral blood. The rearrangement joins TRBV11-2 to TRBJ2-7; 10 bases agree with TRBD2. The CDR3 DNA follows: TGTGCCAGCAGCTTATCCCGCGCTAGCGGGAGTTACGAGCAGTACTTC. As protein: CASSLSRASGSYEQYF.